This entry is about one TCR beta chain. Which antigen it targets is not known. The input lacks base qualities; no much larger clone sits a single base away. This sample was included in a study of shared clonotypes between healthy human individuals (dated by TCRdb to 2020 to 2022). As for the study more broadly: The cohort included three men and a couple of women between 18 and 49 years of age. Different laboratories and diverse techniques were used to prepare libraries and sequence TCR repertoires, to increase sequencing depth and limit assay-specific biases. Leukapheresis yielded between about 0.94 and 10 billion PBMCs per donor. Blood TCR repertoires of about 5 healthy adults were deeply sequenced to estimate repertoire size and the extent of clonotype sharing between individuals. For each donor, CD4 naive and CD4 memory were each given three plates, CD8 naive was given two plates, and CD8 memory was given one plate. What the work shows at the level of the full study, not this receptor alone: Based on pairwise subsampling, the degree of clonotype sharing among donors was expected to be affected by sequencing depth. Incomplete sequencing was indicated by rarefaction of sorted-subset datasets, despite the large sequencing depth. Sampling was limited to blood, and TCR repertoires in tissue likely differ from TCR repertoires in blood. Higher generation probabilities were observed for clonotypes shared by all four sorted-subset donors than for non-shared clonotypes. The small number of donors limited the genetic and exposure-history diversity represented. Estimated clonotype richness was generally larger for naive than for memory subsets. Approximately 5% of naive CD4, 3.5% of naive CD8, 2% to 2.5% of memory CD4, and around 0.42% of memory CD8 clonotypes were shared across a few donors.

TCR CDR3 regions were amplified from genomic DNA by multiplex PCR using the deep immunoSEQ assay. Genomic DNA extracted from each cell subset was distributed evenly over all wells of several immunoSEQ 96-well plates, and each plate served as one replicate. For sorted subsets, each replicate PCR was loaded with roughly 190 ng genomic DNA, equivalent to some 31,000 T cell genomes. The purified libraries were quantified using a Qubit 3.0 fluorometer, sized with a Bioanalyzer 2100, and then quantified again using the KAPA Library Quantification kit. Every immunoSEQ 96-well plate was sequenced on a separate single-read 150-cycle Illumina NextSeq 550 flow cell. The authors' pipeline ran thus. Because the immunoSEQ output held only junctional sequences and lacked quality scores, the filtering could not match the filtering applied to full-length reads. To assign V/J genes and CDR3, sequences were annotated using PyIR, a Python wrapper for IgBLAST v1.9, with IMGT germline references. Reads with weak V/J assignments (E-value above 1e-6), missing CDR3, stop codons, out-of-frame junctions, or ambiguous translated residues were removed. V3J clonotypes were defined by identical inferred V gene, J gene, and CDR3 amino acid sequence. To compute the percentage overlap between repertoires, the number of shared unique clonotypes was divided by the size of the smaller repertoire. Richness of each repertoire was evaluated using RTK rarefaction, the Chao1 estimator, and Recon v2.1 estimates of unobserved clonotypes. OLGA was used to compute generation probabilities for all TCRbeta clonotypes that the gDNA method yielded from a few donors. This is the immuneACCESS table as TCRdb keeps it, with only in-frame sequences that have V and J called. A part of the clones is gone; compared with another copy, unresolved V genes explain less than half, and the rest is unexplained. From that table come the V and J calls and clone size; the DNA was used to work out D and trimming. This sample gives a few million clones in total; approximately 95% of them show up just once. The ten largest account for 0.39% of the sample.

Healthy HIV-negative adults with no recently reported acute infections or vaccinations were included as donors. Only Caucasian adults living in Nashville, Tennessee, USA were represented among the donors. CD4+ T cells were enriched by magnetic negative selection; naive cells were then positively selected on CD45RA, and the negative fraction formed the memory subset. Blood was obtained by leukapheresis, after which PBMCs were separated by Ficoll-Histopaque density gradient centrifugation and cryopreserved in liquid nitrogen vapor phase. Analytical flow cytometry was used to check the purity and quantity of each magnetically sorted T cell population. Each sorted fraction had its genomic DNA isolated and then quantified by UV absorbance on a Nanodrop 2000c. Inclusive of the bounding cysteine and phenylalanine, the CDR3 is 15 residues long. Only the CDR3 part of the read is kept: 45 bases, read in frame from the first base. Compared with germline, V lacks 7 bases and J lacks 8 bases; bases without a gene match: 15. CDR1 and CDR2 were assigned from the germline V gene as MNHNS and SASEGT.

The chain is assembled from TRBV6-1 and TRBJ1-1; a stretch of 8 junction bases matches TRBD1. The TCR was taken from a young man in good health. Some clones in this sample may be carry-over from other donors' samples. Sequenced material: naive CD4+ T cells from PBMCs. The cell subset or site label here, explained by the study, means: CD45RA+ positively selected. The DNA sequence is given as TGTGCCAGCACCATGAGGATCCCAGGGGGCGGGGAAGCTTTCTTT. The translation is CASTMRIPGGGEAFF.